These 29 T cell receptor beta chains were sequenced from one sample in a study of CD8 T cells in ankylosing spondylitis. TCRdb re-called the 5' RACE reads with MiXCR, one entry per CDR3 protein. This table holds 350,000 to 450,000 distinct CDR3 sequences, more than 20% found once. Material for sequencing was blood, either unsorted or a sorted T cell fraction (not recorded which). These receptors were collected from a male donor with ankylosing spondylitis or in good health (not recorded which).

This clonotype was observed many times. This sequence joins TRBV20-1 and TRBJ1-4; D gene unclear. Germline V lookup: CDR1 DFQATT, CDR2 SNEGSKA (reference sequence). V lost 2 bases to trimming and J lost 5 bases, with 9 bases between them. This CDR3 spans 13 amino acids. This chain's CDR3 is CSARTGKNEKLFF. DNA for the CDR3: TGCAGTGCTAGAACGGGAAAGAATGAAAAACTGTTTTTT.

This clonotype was detected once. The rearrangement joins TRBV12-5 to TRBJ1-1; 12 bases are a match to TRBD1. Per the germline V gene, CDR1 is LGHNT and CDR2 is FRNRAP. This CDR3 region has 16 residues. After removal of 5 bases from V and 3 bases from J, the junction contained 7 bases not matched to a gene. The CDR3, as DNA: TGTGCTAGTGGTCCGGGACAGGGGGCGAGGGACACTGAAGCTTTCTTT. This gives the protein CASGPGQGARDTEAFF.

This clonotype was observed a few times. The chain is built from TRBV13 and TRBJ2-7, with TRBD2 as a possible D gene (5 bases). This CDR3 spans 13 amino acids. V was cut by 5 bases and J by 7 bases, with 15 bases left in between. Germline-derived CDR1 and CDR2 are PRHDT and FYEKMQ (reference sequence). The CDR3 loop reads CASSPREDSEQYF. CDR3 nucleotides: TGTGCCAGCAGCCCCCGGGAAGACTCTGAGCAGTACTTC.

The rearrangement joins TRBV4-1 to TRBJ2-2; no firm D call. From germline, CDR1 is MGHRA and CDR2 YSYEKL. The V end lost 1 base, the J end lost 0 bases, and 6 bases lay between the germline ends. The CDR3 has 15 amino acids. CDR3 residues: CASSQGSSNTGELFF. The DNA of the CDR3 is TGCGCCAGCAGCCAAGGGAGCTCGAACACCGGGGAGCTGTTTTTT.

The chain employs TRBV20-1 and TRBJ2-7; 7 nucleotides match TRBD1. The CDR3 is made up of 16 amino acids. CDR1 and CDR2 (germline): DFQATT, SNEGSKA (reference sequence). With 8 bases clipped from V and 0 bases from J, the junction kept 16 bases outside the gene matches. This chain's CDR3 is CSSQTWDSKPSYEQYF. For the CDR3, the DNA is TGCAGTTCTCAGACCTGGGACAGTAAGCCCTCCTACGAGCAGTACTTC.

This clonotype was detected a few times. This chain joins TRBV29-1 and TRBJ1-2; D gene unclear. V was clipped by 6 bases and J by 8 bases, with 19 bases between them. This CDR3 is built from 13 residues. Germline CDR1 and CDR2: SQVTM and ANQGSEA. CDR3 sequence: CSVSAGSGRGYTF. DNA for the CDR3: TGCAGCGTCTCGGCGGGGAGCGGACGGGGCTACACCTTC.

This clonotype was counted only a few times. V gene TRBV29-1 combines with J gene TRBJ1-1; the D gene is possibly TRBD1 (6 bases). The CDR3 length is 12 residues. Trimming shortened V by 0 bases and J by 6 bases, and 8 bases separated the two germline ends. Germline CDR1 and CDR2: SQVTM and ANQGSEA. The CDR3 sequence: CSVEDRTAEAFF. In DNA form, the CDR3 reads TGCAGCGTTGAAGACAGGACAGCTGAAGCTTTCTTT.

This clonotype was seen a few times. For the CDR3, the DNA is TGCAGTGCTGCGGACAGGGGATACACCGGGGAGCTGTTTTTT. It encodes CSAADRGYTGELFF. The rearrangement joins TRBV20-1 to TRBJ2-2; TRBD1 agrees at 9 bases. The CDR3 loop spans 14 amino acids. The germline V gene has CDR1 DFQATT and CDR2 SNEGSKA (reference sequence). Losses at the gene ends were 5 bases for V and 3 bases for J; bases not matched to a gene: 4.

The V gene is TRBV4-2, the J gene TRBJ1-5; D is unresolved. From germline, CDR1 is LGHNA and CDR2 YNFKEQ. Deletions cut 1 base from V and 10 bases from J, with 11 bases between. There are 13 residues in the CDR3. CDR3 sequence reads: CASSQVIREPQHF. In DNA, the CDR3 is TGTGCCAGCAGCCAAGTCATTAGGGAACCCCAGCATTTT.

The chain uses TRBV28 and TRBJ2-7; D assignment may be TRBD1 or TRBD2 (5 bases each). The CDR3 loop spans 15 amino acids. CDR1 MDHEN and CDR2 SYDVKM come from the germline V gene. V lost 5 bases and J 2 bases, leaving 16 bases between the germline ends. In DNA, the CDR3 is TGTGCCAGCAGTACCCCGGGACGGTACCCCTACGAGCAGTACTTC. Amino acids: CASSTPGRYPYEQYF.

The chain uses TRBV29-1 and TRBJ2-1; D might be TRBD1 (5 bases). CDR1 and CDR2 (germline): SQVTM, ANQGSEA. This CDR3 is built from 13 residues. Trimming stripped 0 bases from V and 8 bases from J, with 11 bases between. The CDR3 coding sequence is TGCAGCGTTGAAGATCGAGCAGGGTATGAGCAGTTCTTC. Its protein is CSVEDRAGYEQFF.

This clonotype has just a few counts. This chain connects TRBV12-3 or TRBV12-4 to TRBJ2-2; D possibly uses TRBD1 or TRBD2 (5 bases each). The CDR3 contains 14 residues. Trimming took 7 bases from V and 5 from J, leaving 14 bases between them. The CDR3 nucleotides read TGTGCCAGCAACCCCGGGACGCCGACCGGGGAGCTGTTTTTT. It codes for CASNPGTPTGELFF.

The chain recombines TRBV6-1 with TRBJ2-7, with no clear D. Germline-derived CDR1 and CDR2 are MNHNS and SASEGT. V lost 6 bases and J 2 bases, leaving 14 bases between the germline ends. The CDR3 is 14 residues long. The CDR3 DNA sequence: TGTGCCAGCAGCCTCGAGGTAGGGACCTACGAGCAGTACTTC. Translating it yields CASSLEVGTYEQYF.

Many counts were recorded for this clonotype. The chain is built from TRBV29-1 and TRBJ2-1; TRBD1 matches 9 bases. The CDR3 totals 16 residues. Germline-derived CDR1 and CDR2 are SQVTM and ANQGSEA. V lost 4 bases and J lost 1; bases outside the gene matches: 8. The CDR3 protein is CSVVPGTGLSYNEQFF. The CDR3 nucleotides are TGCAGCGTTGTCCCCGGGACAGGGCTTTCCTACAATGAGCAGTTCTTC.

This clonotype was recorded once. The chain recombines TRBV2 with TRBJ2-1; 7 bases line up with TRBD2. Germline V gives CDR1 SNHLY, CDR2 FYNNEI. This CDR3 is 13 amino acids long. Trimming at V came to 0 bases and at J to 11 bases, leaving 4 bases not matched to a gene. DNA for the CDR3: TGTGCCAGCAGTGAAGCGCGGGGGACCCAGCAGTTCTTC. Translating gives CASSEARGTQQFF.

The chain is built from TRBV7-3 and TRBJ2-3, with D perhaps TRBD2 (7 bases). Trimming removed 4 bases at V and 4 bases at J, with 15 bases between. Germline CDR1 reads SGHTA; CDR2 reads FQGTGA. This CDR3 spans 15 amino acids. The CDR3 nucleotides read TGTGCCAGCAGCTCAAGGGGGGGCATCTCAGATACGCAGTATTTT. It encodes CASSSRGGISDTQYF.

This clonotype was detected ten times or more. The rearrangement links TRBV7-9 to TRBJ2-7; D is perhaps TRBD2 (6 bases). Per the germline V gene, CDR1 is SEHNR and CDR2 is FQNEAQ (reference sequence). V was shortened by 5 bases and J by 2 bases, with 13 bases between the two germline ends. The CDR3 has 14 residues. As DNA, the CDR3 is TGTGCCAGCAGCCCCGGGACTGCTCCCTACGAGCAGTACTTC. It translates to CASSPGTAPYEQYF.

This chain uses TRBV6-1 with TRBJ1-2; 11 nucleotides match TRBD1. Germline lookup yields CDR1 MNHNS and CDR2 SASEGT. This CDR3 spans 17 amino acids. V lost 5 bases to trimming and J lost 8 bases; unmatched junction nucleotides: 16. The CDR3 DNA follows: TGTGCCAGCAGTCCGGCACCGGGACAGGGGGAGATGAGGGGCTACACCTTC. It translates to CASSPAPGQGEMRGYTF.

This chain links TRBV12-3 or TRBV12-4 with TRBJ2-5; possibly TRBD1 or TRBD2 for D (5 bases each). V lost 2 bases to trimming and J lost 0 bases, with 10 bases between them. The CDR3 has 15 residues. The CDR3 nucleotides are TGTGCCAGCAGTTTAAGGGACCCGTACCAAGAGACCCAGTACTTC. It codes for CASSLRDPYQETQYF.

This clonotype has more than one count but fewer than ten. This chain joins TRBV23-1 and TRBJ2-1, with D unresolved. TRBV23-1 is labeled an ORF, and its function is uncertain. The CDR3 has 13 amino acids. Deletions cut 4 bases from V and 4 bases from J, with 8 bases between. Here the CDR3 DNA reads TGCGCCAGCAGTCTAACAGTTTACAATGAGCAGTTCTTC. Translating gives CASSLTVYNEQFF.

The J gene is TRBJ2-2, the V gene TRBV12-3 or TRBV12-4, with 7 bases matching TRBD1. The CDR3 totals 12 residues. Trimming cost V 8 bases and J 6 bases; bases outside gene matches: 3. The CDR3 protein is CASGQVSGELFF. In nucleotides, the CDR3 is TGTGCCAGCGGACAGGTCTCCGGGGAGCTGTTTTTT.

The rearrangement uses TRBV20-1 and TRBJ2-1; D perhaps matches TRBD1 (6 bases). Germline-derived CDR1 and CDR2 are DFQATT and SNEGSKA (reference sequence). V was trimmed by 5 bases and J by 7 bases, leaving 9 bases between them. CDR3 size: 11 residues. CDR3 amino acids: CSASTGNEQFF. In nucleotides, the CDR3 is TGCAGTGCTTCGACAGGTAATGAGCAGTTCTTC.

The chain has TRBV30 and TRBJ1-3, with D uncertain. Per the germline V gene, CDR1 is GTSNPN and CDR2 is SVGIG (reference sequence). This CDR3 has 13 residues. Trimming removed 5 bases from V and 3 bases from J, with 11 bases in between. The CDR3 nucleotides are TGTGCCTGGCAATCAGGCGGTGGAAACACCATATATTTT. It codes for CAWQSGGGNTIYF.

This chain links TRBV30 with TRBJ2-1, with TRBD2 matching over 11 bases. The length of the CDR3 is 18 residues. Trimming took 3 bases from V and 0 from J; bases not matched to a gene: 10. In germline, CDR1 is GTSNPN, CDR2 SVGIG (reference sequence). The CDR3 spells CAWRALAGEVSSYNEQFF. CDR3 bases: TGTGCCTGGAGAGCACTAGCGGGGGAAGTCAGCTCCTACAATGAGCAGTTCTTC.

There are a few counts of this clonotype. J is TRBJ2-5 and V is TRBV28; D unclear. V lost 5 bases to trimming and J lost 5 bases, with 15 bases between them. This CDR3 is built from 14 residues. The germline gives CDR1 MDHEN, CDR2 SYDVKM. The CDR3 DNA reads TGTGCCAGCAGTCCCACCCCGGTGGGGGAGACCCAGTACTTC. This encodes CASSPTPVGETQYF.

This clonotype was recorded many times. The V gene is TRBV11-2, the J gene TRBJ1-3, with a possible D match to TRBD1 (6 bases). V was shortened by 1 base and J by 0 bases, with 10 bases between the two germline ends. Per germline, CDR1 SGHAT and CDR2 FQNNGV. The CDR3 consists of 16 residues. This chain's CDR3 is CASSLGSRGSGNTIYF. The CDR3 bases are TGTGCCAGCAGCTTAGGCTCCAGGGGCTCTGGAAACACCATATATTTT.

Only a few counts were recorded for this clonotype. The V and J genes are TRBV6-1 and TRBJ2-1; possibly TRBD2 for D (5 bases). The V end was cut by 6 bases, the J end by 8 bases, with 20 bases between. The germline V gene encodes CDR1 MNHNS and CDR2 SASEGT. CDR3 length equals 15 residues. This chain's CDR3 is CASRIPGKGRDEQFF. CDR3 coding DNA: TGTGCCAGCAGGATTCCCGGGAAAGGCCGGGATGAGCAGTTCTTC.

This clonotype was seen only a few times. The J gene is TRBJ2-2, the V gene TRBV7-9, with no clear D. V lost 5 bases and J 5 bases, leaving 18 bases between the germline ends. The CDR3 is 16 residues long. Germline V lookup: CDR1 SEHNR, CDR2 FQNEAQ (reference sequence). CDR3 residues: CASSLLDTLGTGELFF. CDR3 in DNA: TGTGCCAGCAGCCTTCTCGACACCCTTGGGACCGGGGAGCTGTTTTTT.

In its sample, this clonotype was seen a few times. The rearrangement joins TRBV11-2 to TRBJ2-2; TRBD2 matches 7 bases. Trimming took 5 bases from V and 6 from J; bases not matched to a gene: 9. The germline V gene has CDR1 SGHAT and CDR2 FQNNGV. The CDR3 extends over 15 amino acids. The CDR3 DNA reads TGTGCCAGCAGCGCTGGAGGACTAGTTGCCGGGGAGCTGTTTTTT. Protein product: CASSAGGLVAGELFF. The full variable domain, its missing parts supplied by reference TRBV11-2 and TRBJ2-2, is EAGVAQSPRYKIIEKRQSVAFWCNPISGHATLYWYQQILGQGPKLLIQFQNNGVVDDSQLPKDRFSAERLKGVDSTLKIQPAKLEDSAVYLCASSAGGLVAGELFFGEGSRLTVL.